This TCR beta chain stems from a study of shared clonotypes between healthy human individuals. CDR3 length: 15 residues. V was trimmed by 3 bases and J by 5 bases, leaving 15 bases between them. Germline V gene lookup returns CDR1 MNHNY and CDR2 SVGAGI (reference sequence). The healthy adult donors were HIV-negative and reported no recent acute infections or vaccinations. This clone came up many times. Its target is unknown. Study-wide results and caveats: About 5% was the fraction of naive CD4 clonotypes found shared across a handful of donors. Memory subsets generally showed smaller estimated richness than naive subsets did. Collection of samples was limited to blood; tissue repertoires likely differ.

Assay used: immunoSEQ multiplex PCR; TCRdb lists only in-frame clones, some missing. This table has approximately 99,000 clones, under 70% appearing once. This receptor was taken from a woman aged 25 to 39 in good health. Sequenced: memory CD8+ T cells sorted from blood. Subset here: CD45RO+ cells pooled with CCR7-negative TemRA cells. The genes are TRBV6-6 and TRBJ2-3; D assignment may be TRBD1 or TRBD2 (5 bases each). The CDR3 coding sequence is TGTGCCAGCAGTTATTATTGGGGGACGAGAGATACGCAGTATTTT. Protein sequence: CASSYYWGTRDTQYF.